This T cell receptor beta chain derives from a study of T-cell memory formation after mild COVID-19. Whole-study context: The two donors had largely donor-specific TCR clusters. The study, taken as a whole, reports: For contracting clones, CD4+ ones sat mainly in CM and EM, CD8+ in EMRA. What remained unconfirmed was the SARS-CoV-2 specificity of second-wave clones peaking on day 37.

CDR3 size: 14 residues. V was pared by 1 base and J by 3 bases, with 9 bases between. Constant-segment primers were used for 5'RACE, and the resulting TCR alpha and TCR beta cDNA libraries carried sample barcodes and UMIs. TCRdb processed the 5' RACE reads anew with MiXCR; each CDR3 protein has one entry. The data contain roughly 130,000 distinct CDR3 sequences, roughly 6% of them singletons. This clonotype occurred a few times. Its antigen is not known. Sequencing was carried out using PBMCs or a T cell subset sorted from them (not recorded which). The chain couples TRBV12-3 or TRBV12-4 to TRBJ1-2, with D unresolved. This TCR was recovered from an adult woman who had mild COVID-19 (a few samples of this study predate the infection). Cell type and time point are not known. The CDR3 DNA reads TGTGCCAGCAGTTTAGAGTTATTGGACTATGGCTACACCTTC. Encoded protein: CASSLELLDYGYTF.